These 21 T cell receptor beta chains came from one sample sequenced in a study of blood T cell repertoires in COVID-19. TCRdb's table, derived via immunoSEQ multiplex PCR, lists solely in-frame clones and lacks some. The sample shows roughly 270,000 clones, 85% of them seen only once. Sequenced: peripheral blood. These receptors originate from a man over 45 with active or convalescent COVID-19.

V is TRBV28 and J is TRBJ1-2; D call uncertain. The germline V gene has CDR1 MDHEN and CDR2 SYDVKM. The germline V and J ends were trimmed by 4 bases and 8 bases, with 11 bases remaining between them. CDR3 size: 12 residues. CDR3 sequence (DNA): TGTGCCAGCAGTTCAAAAGGAGGGGGCTACACCTTC. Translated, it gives CASSSKGGGYTF.

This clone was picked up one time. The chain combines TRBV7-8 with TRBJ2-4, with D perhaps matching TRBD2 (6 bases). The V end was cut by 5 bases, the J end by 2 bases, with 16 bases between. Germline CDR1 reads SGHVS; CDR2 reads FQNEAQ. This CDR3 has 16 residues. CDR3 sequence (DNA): TGTGCCAGCAGCCCAGGGAGGACCGATACCAAAAACATTCAGTACTTC. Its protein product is CASSPGRTDTKNIQYF. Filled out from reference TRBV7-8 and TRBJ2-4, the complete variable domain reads GAGVSQSPRYKVAKRGQDVALRCDPISGHVSLFWYQQALGQGPEFLTYFQNEAQLDKSGLPSDRFFAERPEGSVSTLKIQRTQQEDSAVYLCASSPGRTDTKNIQYFGAGTRLSVL.

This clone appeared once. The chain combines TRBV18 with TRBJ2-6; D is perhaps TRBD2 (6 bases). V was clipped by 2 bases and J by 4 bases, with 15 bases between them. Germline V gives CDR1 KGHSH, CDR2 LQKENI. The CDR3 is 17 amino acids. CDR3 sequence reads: CASSPKGRYSGANVLTF. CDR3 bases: TGTGCCAGCTCACCAAAGGGGAGGTATTCCGGGGCCAACGTCCTGACTTTC.

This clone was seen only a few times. CDR3 in DNA: TGTGCCAGCAGACGTCGACTAGCTAATGAGCAGTTCTTC. Translation gives CASRRRLANEQFF. The chain couples TRBV11-2 to TRBJ2-1, with TRBD2 matching 7 bases. The germline V gene has CDR1 SGHAT and CDR2 FQNNGV. With 6 bases clipped from V and 7 bases from J, the junction kept 6 bases outside the gene matches. CDR3 size: 13 residues.

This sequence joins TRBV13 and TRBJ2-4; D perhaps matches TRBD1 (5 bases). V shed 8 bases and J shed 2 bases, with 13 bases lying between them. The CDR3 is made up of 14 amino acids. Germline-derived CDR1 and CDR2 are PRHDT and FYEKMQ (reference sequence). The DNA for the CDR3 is TGTGCCAGCCGCCCAGCAGGGACCAAAAACATTCAGTACTTC. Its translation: CASRPAGTKNIQYF.

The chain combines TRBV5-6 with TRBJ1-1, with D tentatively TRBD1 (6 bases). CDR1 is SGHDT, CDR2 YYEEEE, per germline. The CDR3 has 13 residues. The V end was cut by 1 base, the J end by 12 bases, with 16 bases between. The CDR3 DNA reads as TGTGCCAGCAGCTTGTTTGTCCGACAGGTAACTTTCTTT. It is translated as CASSLFVRQVTFF.

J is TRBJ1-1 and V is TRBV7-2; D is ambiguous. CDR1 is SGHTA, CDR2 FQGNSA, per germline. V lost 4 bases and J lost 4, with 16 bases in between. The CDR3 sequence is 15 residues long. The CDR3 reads CASSSQAGGGTEAFF. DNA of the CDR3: TGTGCCAGCAGCTCCCAGGCCGGAGGCGGCACTGAAGCTTTCTTT. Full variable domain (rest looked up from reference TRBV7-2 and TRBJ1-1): GAGVSQSPSNKVTEKGKDVELRCDPISGHTALYWYRQSLGQGLEFLIYFQGNSAPDKSGLPSDRFSAERTGGSVSTLTIQRTQQEDSAVYLCASSSQAGGGTEAFFGQGTRLTVV.

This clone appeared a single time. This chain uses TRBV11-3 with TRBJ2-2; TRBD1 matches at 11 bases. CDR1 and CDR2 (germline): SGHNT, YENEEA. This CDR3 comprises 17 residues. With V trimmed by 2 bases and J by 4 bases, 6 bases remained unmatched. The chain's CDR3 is CASSLPIGTGGTGELFF. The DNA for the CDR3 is TGTGCCAGCAGCTTACCCATAGGGACAGGGGGCACCGGGGAGCTGTTTTTT.

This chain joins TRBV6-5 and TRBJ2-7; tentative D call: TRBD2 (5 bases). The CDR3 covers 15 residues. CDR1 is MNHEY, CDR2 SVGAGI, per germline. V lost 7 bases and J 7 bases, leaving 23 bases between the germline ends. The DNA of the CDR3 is TGTGCCAGCATTCTCTCGGGAAAGGGTCCTGGGGAGCAGTACTTC. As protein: CASILSGKGPGEQYF.

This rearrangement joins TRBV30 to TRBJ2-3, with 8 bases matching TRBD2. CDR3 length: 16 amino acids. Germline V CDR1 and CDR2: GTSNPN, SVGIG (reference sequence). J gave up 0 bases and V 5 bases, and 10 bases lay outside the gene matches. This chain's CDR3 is CAWVAGTSLSTDTQYF. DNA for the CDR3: TGTGCCTGGGTAGCGGGAACGAGCTTAAGCACAGATACGCAGTATTTT.

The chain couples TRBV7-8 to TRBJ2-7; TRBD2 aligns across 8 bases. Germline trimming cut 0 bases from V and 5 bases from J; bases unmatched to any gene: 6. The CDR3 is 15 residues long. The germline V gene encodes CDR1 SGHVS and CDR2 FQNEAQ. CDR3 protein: CASSLAVAGKDEQYF. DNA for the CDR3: TGTGCCAGCAGCTTAGCGGTAGCGGGAAAGGACGAGCAGTACTTC.

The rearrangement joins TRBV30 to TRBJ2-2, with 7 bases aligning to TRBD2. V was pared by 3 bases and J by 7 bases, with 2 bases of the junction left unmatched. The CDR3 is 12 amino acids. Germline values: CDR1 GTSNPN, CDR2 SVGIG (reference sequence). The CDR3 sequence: CAWRRGYGELFF. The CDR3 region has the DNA TGTGCCTGGAGGCGGGGGTACGGGGAGCTGTTTTTT.

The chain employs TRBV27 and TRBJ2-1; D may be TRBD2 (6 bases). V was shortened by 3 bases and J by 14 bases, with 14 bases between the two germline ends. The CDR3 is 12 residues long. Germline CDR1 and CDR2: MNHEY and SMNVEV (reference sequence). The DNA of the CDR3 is TGTGCCAGCAGTTTTCGGAGCGGGCGTAAGTTCTTC. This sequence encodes CASSFRSGRKFF.

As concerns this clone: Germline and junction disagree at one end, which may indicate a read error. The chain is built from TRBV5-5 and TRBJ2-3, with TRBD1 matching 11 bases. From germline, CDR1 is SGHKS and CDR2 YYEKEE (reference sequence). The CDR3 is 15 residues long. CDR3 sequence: CASSPWTGGTDTQYF. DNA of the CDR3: TGTGCCAGCAGCCCTTGGACAGGGGGCACGGATACGCAGTATTTT.

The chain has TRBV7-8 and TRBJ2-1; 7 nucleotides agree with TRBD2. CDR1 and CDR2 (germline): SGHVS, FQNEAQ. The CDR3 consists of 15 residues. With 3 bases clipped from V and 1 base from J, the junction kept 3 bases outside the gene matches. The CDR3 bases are TGTGCCAGCAGCTTCCGGGGGGTTTCCTACAATGAGCAGTTCTTC. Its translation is CASSFRGVSYNEQFF.

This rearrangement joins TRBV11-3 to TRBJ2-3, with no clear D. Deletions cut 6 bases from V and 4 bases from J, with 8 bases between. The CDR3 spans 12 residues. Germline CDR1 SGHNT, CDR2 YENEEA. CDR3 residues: CASSRNSDTQYF. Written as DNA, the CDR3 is TGTGCCAGCAGTCGCAACTCAGATACGCAGTATTTT.

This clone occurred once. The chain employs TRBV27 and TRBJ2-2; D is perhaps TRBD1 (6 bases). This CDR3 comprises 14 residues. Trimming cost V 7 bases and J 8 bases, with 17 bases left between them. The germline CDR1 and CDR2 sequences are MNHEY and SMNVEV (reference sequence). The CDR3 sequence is CASIRTAQGGELFF. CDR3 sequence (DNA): TGTGCCAGCATAAGGACTGCGCAGGGGGGGGAGCTGTTTTTT.

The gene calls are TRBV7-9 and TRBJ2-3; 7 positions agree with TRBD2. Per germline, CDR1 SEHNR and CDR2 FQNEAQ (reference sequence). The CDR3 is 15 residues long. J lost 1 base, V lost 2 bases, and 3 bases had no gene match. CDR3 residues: CASSLTAGGTDTQYF. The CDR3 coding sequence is TGTGCCAGCAGCTTAACGGCGGGAGGCACAGATACGCAGTATTTT.

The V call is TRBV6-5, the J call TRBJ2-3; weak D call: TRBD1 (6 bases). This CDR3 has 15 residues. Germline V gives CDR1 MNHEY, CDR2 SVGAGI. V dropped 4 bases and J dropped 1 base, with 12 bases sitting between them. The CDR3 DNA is TGTGCCAGCAGTTCCAGGGGTTGGGGCACAGATACGCAGTATTTT. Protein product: CASSSRGWGTDTQYF.

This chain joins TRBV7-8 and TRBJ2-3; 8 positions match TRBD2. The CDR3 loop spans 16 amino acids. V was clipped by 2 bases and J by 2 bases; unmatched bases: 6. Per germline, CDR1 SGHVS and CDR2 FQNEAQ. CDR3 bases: TGTGCCAGCAGCTTAACTAGCGGTTTCTTCACAGATACGCAGTATTTT. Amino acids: CASSLTSGFFTDTQYF.

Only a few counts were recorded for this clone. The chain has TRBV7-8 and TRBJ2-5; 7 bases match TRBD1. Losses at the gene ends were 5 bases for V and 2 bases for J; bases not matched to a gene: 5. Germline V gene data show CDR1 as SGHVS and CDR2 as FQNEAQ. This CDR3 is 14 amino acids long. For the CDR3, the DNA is TGTGCCAGCAGCCCAACACAGGGGCAAGAGACCCAGTACTTC. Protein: CASSPTQGQETQYF.